The 4 T cell receptor beta chains given below trace back to one sample, sequenced in a study of cytomegalovirus exposure and HLA in healthy donors. The data were produced by immunoSEQ multiplex PCR, yet TCRdb's version contains in-frame clones alone and is incomplete. The sample includes approximately 200,000 clones, more than 75% of them seen just once. The sequenced sample consisted of PBMCs. The receptors here all came from a young man in good health and CMV-seropositive.

This clone came up once. The chain combines TRBV2 with TRBJ1-1; D is unresolved. Between the trimmed V and J ends, which lost 8 bases and 4 bases, there was a span of 17 bases. This CDR3 is 14 amino acids long. Germline CDR1 reads SNHLY; CDR2 reads FYNNEI. Here the CDR3 reads CASGRGRGGTEAFF. The CDR3, as DNA: TGTGCCAGCGGCCGAGGGAGAGGCGGCACTGAAGCTTTCTTT.

This clone was found once. This chain uses TRBV5-6 with TRBJ1-1; 7 bases align to TRBD1. The CDR3 sequence is 15 residues long. Germline CDR1 is SGHDT and CDR2 is YYEEEE. V shed 5 bases and J 2 bases; nucleotides not matched to a gene: 9. The CDR3 here is CASRRQGWGNTEAFF. The CDR3 DNA is TGTGCCAGCAGAAGACAGGGTTGGGGCAACACTGAAGCTTTCTTT.

The V gene is TRBV6-5, the J gene TRBJ2-1, with D tentatively TRBD2 (5 bases). Germline V gives CDR1 MNHEY, CDR2 SVGAGI. V lost 2 bases and J lost 7, with 18 bases in between. This CDR3 spans 16 amino acids. CDR3: CASSYVPMGDWNEQFF. In DNA, the CDR3 is TGTGCCAGCAGTTACGTCCCGATGGGAGACTGGAATGAGCAGTTCTTC.

V and J are TRBV27 and TRBJ2-5, with D perhaps matching TRBD2 (5 bases). Germline loops: CDR1 MNHEY, CDR2 SMNVEV (reference sequence). The CDR3 totals 14 residues. Trimming cost V 0 bases and J 4 bases, with 9 bases left between them. CDR3 residues: CASSLSPSLETQYF. CDR3 nucleotide sequence: TGTGCCAGCAGTTTATCGCCTAGCCTAGAGACCCAGTACTTC.